This is a list of T cell receptor beta chains from one sample in a study of blood T cell repertoires in COVID-19. Libraries were prepared by immunoSEQ multiplex PCR; TCRdb keeps only in-frame clonotypes and omits some of them. The table lists approximately 64,000 clones, roughly 90% of them singletons. The material sequenced was peripheral blood. The receptors here all came from a man between 65 and 85 years old with acute or convalescent COVID-19. The CDR3 runs from the conserved cysteine through the conserved F or W. D genes are given only for firm matches. The size of a clone is reported for some rows only, either as once, few or many, or as a class for expanded clones.

TRBD2 | TRBJ2-5 | once | TRBV30 | TGTGCCTGGAGTGCATGGACTAGTCGAGAGACCCAGTACTTC | CAWSAWTSRETQYF
NA | TRBJ2-1 | once | TRBV5-1 | TGCGCCAGCAGCTTGAACTTCCCCACCTACAATGAGCAGTTCTTC | CASSLNFPTYNEQFF
TRBD2 | TRBJ2-7 | NA | TRBV4-1 | TGCGCCAGCAGCCGGGGCACTAGCGCGTTCGGGTCGGACGAGCAGTACTTC | CASSRGTSAFGSDEQYF
NA | TRBJ1-1 | NA | TRBV5-1 | TGCGCCAGCAGCTTGGCCACAGTTACTGAAGCTTTCTTT | CASSLATVTEAFF
NA | TRBJ1-5 | NA | TRBV5-1 | TGCGCCAGCAGCCCGGGACAAGGCAATCAGCCCCAGCATTTT | CASSPGQGNQPQHF
NA | TRBJ1-1 | NA | TRBV6-5 | TGTGCCACCAGACAGGCCATTGAAGCTGAAGCTTTCTTT | CATRQAIEAEAFF
TRBD1 | TRBJ2-3 | NA | TRBV7-3 | TGTGCCAGCAGCTTAGGCGACAGGGGGGGCACAGATACGCAGTATTTT | CASSLGDRGGTDTQYF
TRBD1 | TRBJ1-2 | NA | TRBV24-1 | TGTGCCACCAGCCAAGGACAGGGAGGCTACACCTTC | CATSQGQGGYTF
NA | TRBJ1-6 | NA | TRBV7-8 | TGTGCCAGCAGCTCACAGGGCCTCTCCTATAATTCACCCCTCCACTTT | CASSSQGLSYNSPLHF
NA | TRBJ1-1 | NA | TRBV6-5 | TGTGCCAGCAGCGCACAGACGAACACTGAAGCTTTCTTT | CASSAQTNTEAFF
NA | TRBJ2-1 | once | TRBV18 | TGTGCCAGCTCACCCCCGGCTGGCGGCGAGCAGTTCTTC | CASSPPAGGEQFF
NA | TRBJ2-5 | NA | TRBV5-5 | TGTGCCAGCAGCTTGGGGCGACAGAATTTGGGGACCCAGTACTTC | CASSLGRQNLGTQYF
NA | TRBJ1-2 | NA | TRBV7-9 | TGTGCCAGCACGCTCGACTATGGCTACACCTTC | CASTLDYGYTF
TRBD1 | TRBJ2-3 | NA | TRBV7-8 | TGTGCCAGCAGTTATACAGGGGTGGCGGCAGATACGCAGTATTTT | CASSYTGVAADTQYF
NA | TRBJ2-1 | NA | TRBV5-3 | TGTGCCAGAAGCCCCAGACAGAGACACTCCTACAATGAGCAGTTCTTC | CARSPRQRHSYNEQFF
NA | TRBJ2-7 | NA | TRBV27 | TGTGCCAGCAGTGTAAGGGGTCACGAGCAGTACTTC | CASSVRGHEQYF
TRBD2 | TRBJ2-1 | NA | TRBV3-1/TRBV3-2 | TGTGCCAGCAGCCATAGCGGGGGGGGGAATGAGCAGTTCTTC | CASSHSGGGNEQFF
NA | TRBJ2-7 | NA | TRBV7-9 | TGTGCCAGCAGCTTTACTTCCGGGACACCCTACGAGCAGTACTTC | CASSFTSGTPYEQYF
TRBD1 | TRBJ2-1 | NA | TRBV27 | TGTGCCAGCGGACAGGGGATCTCCTACAATGAGCAGTTCTTC | CASGQGISYNEQFF
TRBD1 | TRBJ1-2 | once | TRBV27 | TGTGCCAGCAGGGAAGACAGGGGGTCTGGCTATGGCTACACCTTC | CASREDRGSGYGYTF
NA | TRBJ2-7 | NA | TRBV4-1 | TGCGCCAGCAGCCCTAGAAAATCGGACAGTTCCTACGAGCAGTACTTC | CASSPRKSDSSYEQYF
TRBD1 | TRBJ2-2 | large | TRBV19 | TGTGCCAGCAAGTCCGGGACAGCTGTTACCGGGGAGCTGTTTTTT | CASKSGTAVTGELFF
TRBD2 | TRBJ2-1 | NA | TRBV4-2 | TGTGCCAGCAGCCAAGGGTATCGACTAGCGGCATACAATGAGCAGTTCTTC | CASSQGYRLAAYNEQFF
TRBD1 | TRBJ2-3 | NA | TRBV7-2 | TGTGCCAGCAGCCCGGGACAGGGTCCCACAGATACGCAGTATTTT | CASSPGQGPTDTQYF
NA | TRBJ1-2 | NA | TRBV19 | TGTGCCAGTAGTATTTCTGGGGCCCCTCGGCGGGAAGGCTACACCTTC | CASSISGAPRREGYTF
TRBD1 | TRBJ2-3 | NA | TRBV5-5 | TGTGCCAGCAGCCTACCCCAGGGGGCGACCACAGATACGCAGTATTTT | CASSLPQGATTDTQYF
TRBD1 | TRBJ2-7 | NA | TRBV7-2 | TGTGCCAGCAGGGAGGGGACAGGGTACTACGAGCAGTACTTC | CASREGTGYYEQYF
NA | TRBJ1-6 | NA | TRBV7-8 | TGTGCCAGCAGCCACGGACAGCTAAATTCACCCCTCCACTTT | CASSHGQLNSPLHF
TRBD1 | TRBJ2-3 | NA | TRBV5-4 | TGTGCCAGCAGGCCGCCGGGACAGACAAGCACAGATACGCAGTATTTT | CASRPPGQTSTDTQYF
TRBD1 | TRBJ2-5 | NA | TRBV11-2 | TGTGCCAGCAGCTCCCACAGGGGAAAGAGGTTAGGGGAGACCCAGTACTTC | CASSSHRGKRLGETQYF
NA | TRBJ2-1 | NA | TRBV5-1 | TGCGCCAGCAGCGGCCGAAGTGGGCTTGAGCAGTTCTTC | CASSGRSGLEQFF
NA | TRBJ1-5 | few | TRBV27 | TGTGCCAGCAGCCCGATTGGAGGGAATCAGCCCCAGCATTTT | CASSPIGGNQPQHF
TRBD1 | TRBJ1-5 | NA | TRBV5-8 | TGTGCCAGCAGATGGACAGGAGAAGGGCCCCAGCATTTT | CASRWTGEGPQHF
NA | TRBJ2-5 | NA | TRBV24-1 | TGTGCCACCAGTGATTACACAAGATCCCGAGAGGCCCAGTACTTC | CATSDYTRSREAQYF